This T cell receptor beta chain was captured in a study of T cell responses to AZD1222 COVID-19 vaccine. As to this clone: Antigen specificity is unknown.

The CDR3 has 17 amino acids. Libraries were prepared by immunoSEQ multiplex PCR; TCRdb keeps only in-frame clonotypes and omits some of them. The data show some 90,000 clones, approximately 89% seen once. Broader study findings: Among spike-specific TCRs, nearly half reportedly target unmutated variant regions. Clonal diversity was possibly underestimated; the donors were predominantly white British and more often female. Seropositive status at baseline applied to only a handful of AZD1222 recipients.

The source is an adult in good health. The chain combines TRBV21-1 with TRBJ2-3; TRBD2 was called by the table and not checked on the DNA. TRBV21-1 is flagged as a pseudogene. The sample in question was peripheral blood, obtained on day 0 of AZD1222 vaccination. DNA of the CDR3: TGTGCCAGCAGCAAAGTTGGGACTAGCGAGGAAGCAGATACGCAGTATTTT. Its protein product is CASSKVGTSEEADTQYF.